These T cell receptor beta chains were read from a single sample in a study of CD8 T cells in ankylosing spondylitis. TCRdb processed the 5' RACE reads anew with MiXCR; each CDR3 protein has one entry. Of 55,000 or so distinct CDR3 sequences in the sample, 7.4% were seen once. The sample taken for sequencing was blood, either unsorted or a sorted T cell fraction (not recorded which). These TCRs come from a female donor with ankylosing spondylitis or in good health (not recorded which). CDR3s include the opening cysteine and the closing phenylalanine or tryptophan. D genes are given only for firm matches. Not every row has a clone size; where given, it reads once, few, many or a size class.

J	V	D	size	DNA	CDR3
TRBJ2-3	TRBV20-1	-	many	TGCAGTGCTGGGCGTCAGGGTAGCACAGATACGCAGTATTTT	CSAGRQGSTDTQYF
TRBJ2-2	TRBV3-1	-	many	TGTGCCAGCAGCCAAGATTTGAACACCGGGGAGCTGTTTTTT	CASSQDLNTGELFF
TRBJ2-7	TRBV18	-	many	TGTGCCAGCTCACCCCTTCCCCCCCAGGGAACATACGAGCAGTACTTC	CASSPLPPQGTYEQYF
TRBJ1-5	TRBV6-2/TRBV6-3	TRBD1	many	TGTGCCAGCCGGGACAGGAGCAATCAGCCCCAGCATTTT	CASRDRSNQPQHF
TRBJ2-7	TRBV6-2/TRBV6-3	-	-	TGTGCCAGCAGCCCCCAGGCCGACTTTACCTACGAGCAGTACTTC	CASSPQADFTYEQYF
TRBJ1-6	TRBV30	-	many	TGTGCCTGGAGTGTAGGCGGGAGATATAATTCACCCCTCCACTTT	CAWSVGGRYNSPLHF
TRBJ1-5	TRBV20-1	-	many	TGCAGTGCTAGCCCAGGGGTCTCCGATCAGCCCCAGCATTTT	CSASPGVSDQPQHF
TRBJ2-1	TRBV27	-	many	TGTGCCAGCAGTTTAGAACCTTCGACTGAGCAGTTCTTC	CASSLEPSTEQFF
TRBJ2-1	TRBV24-1	-	medium-sized	TGTGCCACCAGTGATCCGGGGGCACCCTCCTACAATGAGCAGTTCTTC	CATSDPGAPSYNEQFF
TRBJ2-2	TRBV3-1	-	many	TGTGCCAGCAGCCAAACTGGAGCTGTTAACACCGGGGAGCTGTTTTTT	CASSQTGAVNTGELFF
TRBJ2-3	TRBV7-2	TRBD1	-	TGTGCCAGCAGCTTAGCCCCACAGGGGGGAGGCACAGATACGCAGTATTTT	CASSLAPQGGGTDTQYF
TRBJ1-2	TRBV5-6	-	many	TGTGCCAGCCGCGGGGGGGCGGACTATGGCTACACCTTC	CASRGGADYGYTF
TRBJ2-5	TRBV5-1	TRBD1	many	TGCGCCAGCAGCTTGGCCGACAGGGACCGAGAGACCCAGTACTTC	CASSLADRDRETQYF
TRBJ2-1	TRBV12-3/TRBV12-4	-	many	TGTGCCAGCGGTTCCTCTAGAGAGCAGTTCTTC	CASGSSREQFF
TRBJ2-2	TRBV18	-	many	TGTGCCAGCTCACCACCGTTGCAGGGCGACACCGGGGAGCTGTTTTTT	CASSPPLQGDTGELFF
TRBJ1-1	TRBV18	-	few	TGTGCCAGCTTGGGGGGGAACACTGAAGCTTTCTTT	CASLGGNTEAFF
TRBJ1-2	TRBV20-1	-	-	TGCATGTGGGGGGGAATCACTAACTCTGGCTACACCTTC	CMWGGITNSGYTF
TRBJ1-1	TRBV5-4	TRBD1	-	TGTGCCAGCAGTCCAGACAGGGTAGGCACTGAAGCTTTCTTT	CASSPDRVGTEAFF
TRBJ2-1	TRBV2	-	many	TGTGCCAGCAGTGACACGGAAATTAACGACAATGAGCAGTTCTTC	CASSDTEINDNEQFF
TRBJ1-5	TRBV5-1	-	-	TGCGCCAGCAGCGTGATGACAGATCAGCCCCAGCATTTT	CASSVMTDQPQHF
TRBJ1-1	TRBV5-1	TRBD1	many	TGCGCCAGCAGCCTACAGGGGGGAGGCACTGAAGCTTTCTTT	CASSLQGGGTEAFF
TRBJ2-3	TRBV11-3	TRBD1	many	TGTGCCAGCAGCGTAGGGACAGTACGCACAGATACGCAGTATTTT	CASSVGTVRTDTQYF
TRBJ2-1	TRBV29-1	TRBD2	many	TGCAGCGTTGTCAGTGGGCTAGCGGGGATCTACAATGAGCAGTTCTTC	CSVVSGLAGIYNEQFF
TRBJ1-1	TRBV12-5	TRBD1	many	TGTGCTAGTGGACCCGGACAGGGGGCAACTGAAGCTTTCTTT	CASGPGQGATEAFF
TRBJ2-2	TRBV4-2	-	-	TGTGCCAGCAGCCAAGTCTCTCTACAGGGAGGTAGTCCCGGGGAGCTGTTTTTT	CASSQVSLQGGSPGELFF
TRBJ1-1	TRBV5-1	-	few	TGCGCCAGCAGCTTGGACGGGGGGACTGAAGCTTTCTTT	CASSLDGGTEAFF
TRBJ2-2	TRBV4-2	TRBD1	many	TGTGCCAGCAGCCTGTTGACAGGGATAGGGAACACCGGGGAGCTGTTTTTT	CASSLLTGIGNTGELFF
TRBJ2-3	TRBV7-9	TRBD1	many	TGTGCCAGCAGCTGGGCACAGGGGGTTTCAGATACGCAGTATTTT	CASSWAQGVSDTQYF
TRBJ2-2	TRBV5-1	-	many	TGCGCCACCGGGGATATACCCGCCGGGGAGCTGTTTTTT	CATGDIPAGELFF
TRBJ2-3	TRBV5-4	-	many	TGTGCCAGCAGCTTGGGGCTCACCAAAGATACGCAGTATTTT	CASSLGLTKDTQYF
TRBJ2-5	TRBV20-1	-	many	TGCAGTGCTAGAGATCAGGCGGGGGAGACCCAGTACTTC	CSARDQAGETQYF
TRBJ2-2	TRBV3-1	-	many	TGTGCCAGCAGCCACTCAGGGGCGGTCGGGGAGCTGTTTTTT	CASSHSGAVGELFF
TRBJ2-5	TRBV11-2	-	few	TGTGCCAGCAGCTTATGGGTCGGGAAAGAGACCCAGTACTTC	CASSLWVGKETQYF
TRBJ1-1	TRBV29-1	-	many	TGCAGCGTGTCGATCGGGGACACTGAAGCTTTCTTT	CSVSIGDTEAFF
TRBJ2-7	TRBV20-1	-	-	TGCAGTGCTAGAGCTGCGGCTAACCTCGGCTACGAGCAGTACTTC	CSARAAANLGYEQYF
TRBJ2-3	TRBV20-1	-	-	TGCAGTACTAGTTTAACGCCGGGGGCGGATACGCAGTATTTT	CSTSLTPGADTQYF
TRBJ2-7	TRBV3-1	-	many	TGTGCCAGCAGCCTGATTCCACAGGGACCCGAGCAGTACTTC	CASSLIPQGPEQYF
TRBJ2-1	TRBV11-2	-	many	TGTGCCAGCAGCTTAGAGTTGCAGGGAGCGGAGCAGTTCTTC	CASSLELQGAEQFF
TRBJ2-5	TRBV6-5	-	many	TGTGCCAGCAGTTACTCGGCAGGGGAAACAGAGACCCAGTACTTC	CASSYSAGETETQYF
TRBJ2-5	TRBV5-1	TRBD1	many	TGCGCCAGCAGCCGGACAGGGTTAGCGGACCAAGAGACCCAGTACTTC	CASSRTGLADQETQYF
TRBJ2-1	TRBV5-1	TRBD2	many	TGCGCCAGCAGCTTGGTTGGGACTAGTACCTACAATGAGCAGTTCTTC	CASSLVGTSTYNEQFF
TRBJ2-1	TRBV12-3/TRBV12-4	TRBD2	many	TGTGCCAGCAGTTCCCCTTCTAGCGGGGGGGGTATTAATGAGCAGTTCTTC	CASSSPSSGGGINEQFF
TRBJ2-5	TRBV20-1	TRBD2	-	TGCAGTGCTAGTACTAGCGGGGGATGGCAAGAGACCCAGTACTTC	CSASTSGGWQETQYF
TRBJ1-1	TRBV20-1	-	many	TGCAGTGCTATCCGGGACGGGAACACTGAAGCTTTCTTT	CSAIRDGNTEAFF
TRBJ2-1	TRBV5-1	TRBD1	many	TGCGCCAGCAGCTTATACCAGGGGGTGGGGAATGAGCAGTTCTTC	CASSLYQGVGNEQFF
TRBJ2-4	TRBV2	TRBD1	many	TGTGCCAGCAGTGAAGCTCGAGGGGGCAGGAACATTCAGTACTTC	CASSEARGGRNIQYF
TRBJ2-1	TRBV9	-	many	TGTGCCAGCACCACCTCCCCTATAGCGGACCACAATGAGCAGTTCTTC	CASTTSPIADHNEQFF
TRBJ1-4	TRBV5-1	-	many	TGCGCCAGCAGCTCGACAGCAACTAATGAAAAACTGTTTTTT	CASSSTATNEKLFF
TRBJ1-2	TRBV20-1	-	many	TGCATGTGGGGGGGAATTACTAACTATGGCTACACCTTC	CMWGGITNYGYTF
TRBJ1-2	TRBV6-5	-	many	TGTGCCAGCAGTTACTCGGAGTTGCAGTCCTATGGCTACACCTTC	CASSYSELQSYGYTF
TRBJ1-2	TRBV20-1	-	many	TGCAGTGCTTTACCAACCCCAGGGGCAGATGGCTACACCTTC	CSALPTPGADGYTF
TRBJ1-2	TRBV12-3/TRBV12-4	TRBD1	many	TGTGCCAGCAGCAGCCCGCACGTTTCCGGGACAGCCTATGGCTACACCTTC	CASSSPHVSGTAYGYTF
TRBJ2-3	TRBV5-1	-	many	TGCGCCAGCAGCTTGTCGAACACAGATACGCAGTATTTT	CASSLSNTDTQYF